The present entry profiles one TCR beta chain with its context. Antigen specificity is unknown. There are 14 residues in the CDR3. V was trimmed by 6 bases and J by 0 bases, leaving 9 bases between them. This sample was included in a study of shared clonotypes between healthy human individuals. Study-level information: Donor composition was a couple of women and a few men, aged 18 to 49. Regarding the study as a whole: Represented diversity (both genetic and exposure-history) was limited by the small number of donors. Lower generation probabilities were found for non-shared clonotypes than for those shared by all four donors.

Original data processing: Junction-only sequences without quality scores were provided by ImmunoSEQ, so filtering was different. Clones were sequenced by immunoSEQ multiplex PCR, and TCRdb holds only the in-frame ones, with some missing. That table furnishes V, J and clone size, whereas the DNA furnished D and trimming. The sample carries 950,000 to 1,300,000 clones, roughly 80% recorded once. This clonotype was sampled from a man between 18 and 35 years old in good health. This chain connects TRBV23-1 to TRBJ1-3; D is perhaps TRBD1 (6 bases). TRBV23-1 is sorted into the ORF group, with uncertain function. The sequencing sample was made of memory CD4+ T cells sorted from blood. As for subset: CD45RA-negative fraction. CDR3 nucleotide sequence: TGCGCCAGCAGGGGACATCTCTCTGGAAACACCATATATTTT. This sequence encodes CASRGHLSGNTIYF.